The T cell receptor (beta chain) under discussion was sequenced for a study of T cell responses to AZD1222 COVID-19 vaccine. The protocol was immunoSEQ multiplex PCR, while the TCRdb copy is restricted to in-frame clones and leaves out a portion. Counted here are around 140,000 clones, approximately 91% occurring once; the ten biggest clones make up 1.5% to 2%. About this clone: Its target is not known.

Second-dose recipients at about 4 or about 12 weeks were treated as one pooled group. The CDR3 extends over 15 amino acids. Germline V CDR1 and CDR2: SNHLY, FYNNEI. Between the trimmed V and J ends, which lost 3 bases and 4 bases, there was a span of 13 bases. Whole-study results and caveats: White British donors predominated, females outnumbered males, and clonal diversity was possibly underestimated.

The chain couples TRBV2 to TRBJ2-4; no clear D gene. The sequencing here drew on peripheral blood, taken 28 days after the second AZD1222 dose. The sequence was collected from an adult who received the AZD1222 COVID-19 vaccine. The CDR3 DNA reads TGTGCCAGCAGTGATCCGGGTTTTGAAAAAAACATTCAGTACTTC. Residues: CASSDPGFEKNIQYF.